This record looks at one T cell receptor beta chain sequence and its context. No antigen is known for it. Profiling relied on immunoSEQ multiplex PCR, and the TCRdb table lists in-frame clones only, not all of them. The sample lists approximately 75,000 clones, more than 70% occurring once. This CDR3 is built from 13 residues. V shed 4 bases, J shed 5 bases, and the junction held 1 base outside the gene matches. CDR1 and CDR2 (germline): MGHRA, YSYEKL. The data belong to a study of early stage breast cancer tumors. The wider study: The ER+/PR+/HER2- tumors included fewer than ten ductal and a few lobular carcinomas.

Findings and limits, study-wide: Most shared enriched TCRB sequences were commonly generated ones.

The receptor comes from a person aged 35-55 years with breast cancer. The rearrangement links TRBV4-1 to TRBJ1-1; TRBD1 matches at 10 bases. Sequenced sample: blood. This CDR3 is CASSLGQGTEAFF. The CDR3 DNA reads TGCGCCAGCAGCCTGGGACAGGGGACTGAAGCTTTCTTT.